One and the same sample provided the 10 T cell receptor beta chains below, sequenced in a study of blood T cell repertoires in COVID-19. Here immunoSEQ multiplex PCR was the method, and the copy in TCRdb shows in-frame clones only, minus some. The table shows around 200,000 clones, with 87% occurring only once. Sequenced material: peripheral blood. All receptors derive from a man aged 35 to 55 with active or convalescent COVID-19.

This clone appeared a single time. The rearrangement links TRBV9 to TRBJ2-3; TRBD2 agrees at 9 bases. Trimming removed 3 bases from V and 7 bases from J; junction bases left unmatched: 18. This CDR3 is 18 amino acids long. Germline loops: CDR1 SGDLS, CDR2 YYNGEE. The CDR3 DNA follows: TGTGCCAGCAGCGCCAGCCTCGACCTAGCGGGGAAAGGAAATACGCAGTATTTT. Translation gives CASSASLDLAGKGNTQYF.

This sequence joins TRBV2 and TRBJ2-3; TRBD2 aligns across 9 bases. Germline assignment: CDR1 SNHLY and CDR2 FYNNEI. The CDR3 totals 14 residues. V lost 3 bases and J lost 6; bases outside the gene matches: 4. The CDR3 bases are TGTGCCAGCAGTGATGCGGGGGGGCCGGATACGCAGTATTTT. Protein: CASSDAGGPDTQYF.

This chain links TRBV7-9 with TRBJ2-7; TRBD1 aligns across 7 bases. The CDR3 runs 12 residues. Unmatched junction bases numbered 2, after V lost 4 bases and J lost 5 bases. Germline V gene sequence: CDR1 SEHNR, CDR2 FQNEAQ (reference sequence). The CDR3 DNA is TGTGCCAGCAGCTACGACAGGGACGAGCAGTACTTC. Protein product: CASSYDRDEQYF.

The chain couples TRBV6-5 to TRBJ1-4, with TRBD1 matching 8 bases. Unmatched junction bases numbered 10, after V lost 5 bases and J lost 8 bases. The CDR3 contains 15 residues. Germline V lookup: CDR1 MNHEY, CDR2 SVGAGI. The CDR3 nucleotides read TGTGCCAGCAGTCTAGACAGGGGATCCCTCGAAAAACTGTTTTTT. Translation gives CASSLDRGSLEKLFF.

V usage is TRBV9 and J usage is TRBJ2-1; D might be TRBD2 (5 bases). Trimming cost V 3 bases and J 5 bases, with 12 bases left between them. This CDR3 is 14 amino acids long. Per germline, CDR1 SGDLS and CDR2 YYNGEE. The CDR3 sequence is CASSASGVNNEQFF. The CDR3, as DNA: TGTGCCAGCAGCGCGTCCGGGGTAAACAATGAGCAGTTCTTC.

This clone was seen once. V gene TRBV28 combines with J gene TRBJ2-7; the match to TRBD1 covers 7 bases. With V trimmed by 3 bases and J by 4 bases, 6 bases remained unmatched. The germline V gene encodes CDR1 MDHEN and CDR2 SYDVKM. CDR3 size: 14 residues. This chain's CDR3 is CASSFYRGGYEQYF. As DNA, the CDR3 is TGTGCCAGCAGTTTTTACAGGGGCGGTTACGAGCAGTACTTC. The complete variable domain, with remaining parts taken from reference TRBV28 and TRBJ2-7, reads DVKVTQSSRYLVKRTGEKVFLECVQDMDHENMFWYRQDPGLGLRLIYFSYDVKMKEKGDIPEGYSVSREKKERFSLILESASTNQTSMYLCASSFYRGGYEQYFGPGTRLTVT.

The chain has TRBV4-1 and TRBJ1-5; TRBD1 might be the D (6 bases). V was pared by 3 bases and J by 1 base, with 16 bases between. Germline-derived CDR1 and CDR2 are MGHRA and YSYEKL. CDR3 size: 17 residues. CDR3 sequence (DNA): TGCGCCAGCAGCCAGGACCTCGGGGGGGGCAGCAATCAGCCCCAGCATTTT. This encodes CASSQDLGGGSNQPQHF.

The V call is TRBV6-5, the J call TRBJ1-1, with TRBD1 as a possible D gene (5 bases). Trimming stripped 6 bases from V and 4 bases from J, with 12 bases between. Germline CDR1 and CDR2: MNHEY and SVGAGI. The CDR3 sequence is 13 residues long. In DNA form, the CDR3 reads TGTGCCAGCAGACCGGGGACTGGCACTGAAGCTTTCTTT. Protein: CASRPGTGTEAFF.

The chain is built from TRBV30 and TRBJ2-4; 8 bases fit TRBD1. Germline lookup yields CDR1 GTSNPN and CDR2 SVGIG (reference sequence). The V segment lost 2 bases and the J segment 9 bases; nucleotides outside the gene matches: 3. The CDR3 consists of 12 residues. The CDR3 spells CAWSRQGSIQYF. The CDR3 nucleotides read TGTGCCTGGAGTAGACAGGGGTCCATTCAGTACTTC.

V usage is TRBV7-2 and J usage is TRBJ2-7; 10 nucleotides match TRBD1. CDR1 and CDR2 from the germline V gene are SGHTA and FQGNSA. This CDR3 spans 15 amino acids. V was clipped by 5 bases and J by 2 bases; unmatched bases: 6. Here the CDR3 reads CASSPTGTGAYEQYF. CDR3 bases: TGTGCCAGCAGCCCAACCGGGACAGGGGCCTACGAGCAGTACTTC.